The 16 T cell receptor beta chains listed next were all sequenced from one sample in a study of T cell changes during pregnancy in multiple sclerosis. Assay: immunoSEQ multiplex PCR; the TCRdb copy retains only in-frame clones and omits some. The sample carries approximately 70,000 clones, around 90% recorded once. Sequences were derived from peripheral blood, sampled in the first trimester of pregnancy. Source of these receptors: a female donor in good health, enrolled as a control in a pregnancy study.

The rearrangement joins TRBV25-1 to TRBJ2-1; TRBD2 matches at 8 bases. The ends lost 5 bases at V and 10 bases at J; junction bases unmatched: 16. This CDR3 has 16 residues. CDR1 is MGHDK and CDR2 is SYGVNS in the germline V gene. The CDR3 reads CASSTSAGAKVGEQFF. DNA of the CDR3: TGTGCCAGCAGTACATCAGCGGGAGCCAAAGTCGGGGAGCAGTTCTTC. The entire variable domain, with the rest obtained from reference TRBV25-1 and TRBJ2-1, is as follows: EADIYQTPRYLVIGTGKKITLECSQTMGHDKMYWYQQDPGMELHLIHYSYGVNSTEKGDLSSESTVSRIRTEHFPLTLESARPSHTSQYLCASSTSAGAKVGEQFFGPGTRLTVL.

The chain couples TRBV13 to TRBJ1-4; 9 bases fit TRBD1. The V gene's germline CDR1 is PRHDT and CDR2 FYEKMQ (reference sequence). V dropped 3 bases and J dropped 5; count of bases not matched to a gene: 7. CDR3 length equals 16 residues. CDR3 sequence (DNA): TGTGCCAGCAGCTTTACAGGGGGCAGGATGAATGAAAAACTGTTTTTT. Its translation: CASSFTGGRMNEKLFF.

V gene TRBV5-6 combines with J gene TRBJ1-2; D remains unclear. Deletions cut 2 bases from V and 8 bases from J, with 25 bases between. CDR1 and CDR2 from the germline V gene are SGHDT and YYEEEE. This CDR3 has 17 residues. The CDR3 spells CASSFTGDLWISIGYTF. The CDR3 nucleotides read TGTGCCAGCAGCTTCACGGGAGATCTATGGATAAGCATAGGCTACACCTTC.

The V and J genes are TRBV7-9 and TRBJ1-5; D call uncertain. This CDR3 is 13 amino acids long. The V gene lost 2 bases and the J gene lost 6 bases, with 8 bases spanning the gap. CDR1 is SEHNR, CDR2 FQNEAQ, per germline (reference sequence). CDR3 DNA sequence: TGTGCCAGCAGCTTACTGTCGGGTCAGCCCCAGCATTTT. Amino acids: CASSLLSGQPQHF.

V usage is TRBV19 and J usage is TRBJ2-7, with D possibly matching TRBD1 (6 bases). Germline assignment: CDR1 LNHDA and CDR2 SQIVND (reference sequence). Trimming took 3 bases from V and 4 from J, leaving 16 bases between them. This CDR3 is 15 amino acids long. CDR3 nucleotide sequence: TGTGCCAGTAGTATGGGGTCAGGGGCCCCTTACGAGCAGTACTTC. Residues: CASSMGSGAPYEQYF. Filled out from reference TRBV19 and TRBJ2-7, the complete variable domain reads DGGITQSPKYLFRKEGQNVTLSCEQNLNHDAMYWYRQDPGQGLRLIYYSQIVNDFQKGDIAEGYSVSREKKESFPLTVTSAQKNPTAFYLCASSMGSGAPYEQYFGPGTRLTVT.

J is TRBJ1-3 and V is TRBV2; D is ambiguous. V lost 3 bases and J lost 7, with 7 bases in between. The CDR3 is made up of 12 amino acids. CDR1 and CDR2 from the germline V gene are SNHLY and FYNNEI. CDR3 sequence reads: CASSEQSNTIYF. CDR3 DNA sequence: TGTGCCAGCAGTGAGCAGTCTAACACCATATATTTT.

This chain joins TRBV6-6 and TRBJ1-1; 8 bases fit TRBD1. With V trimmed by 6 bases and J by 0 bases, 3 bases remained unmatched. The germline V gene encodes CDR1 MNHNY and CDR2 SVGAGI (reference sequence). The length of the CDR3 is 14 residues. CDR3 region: CASRQGQVNTEAFF. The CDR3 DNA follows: TGTGCCAGCAGGCAGGGACAGGTGAACACTGAAGCTTTCTTT.

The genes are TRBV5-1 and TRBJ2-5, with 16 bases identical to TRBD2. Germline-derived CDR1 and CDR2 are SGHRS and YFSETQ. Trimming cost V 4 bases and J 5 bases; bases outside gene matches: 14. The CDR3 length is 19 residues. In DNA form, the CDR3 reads TGCGCCAGCAGCCGACCTCCGGGACTAGCGGGAGGGCCGTCCGAGACCCAGTACTTC. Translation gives CASSRPPGLAGGPSETQYF. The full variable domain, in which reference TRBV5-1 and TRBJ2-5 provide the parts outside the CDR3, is KAGVTQTPRYLIKTRGQQVTLSCSPISGHRSVSWYQQTPGQGLQFLFEYFSETQRNKGNFPGRFSGRQFSNSRSEMNVSTLELGDSALYLCASSRPPGLAGGPSETQYFGPGTRLLVL.

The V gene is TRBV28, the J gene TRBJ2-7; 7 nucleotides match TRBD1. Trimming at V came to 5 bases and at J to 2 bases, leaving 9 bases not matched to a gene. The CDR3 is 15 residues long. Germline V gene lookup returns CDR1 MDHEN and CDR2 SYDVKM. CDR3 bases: TGTGCCAGCAGTCCCGACAGGGATCCGCCCTACGAGCAGTACTTC. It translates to CASSPDRDPPYEQYF.

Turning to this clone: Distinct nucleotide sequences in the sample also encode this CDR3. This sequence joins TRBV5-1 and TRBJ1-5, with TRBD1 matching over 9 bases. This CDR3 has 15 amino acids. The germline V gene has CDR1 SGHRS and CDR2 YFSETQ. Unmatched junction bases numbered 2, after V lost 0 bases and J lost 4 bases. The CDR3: CASSLAGQGNQPQHF. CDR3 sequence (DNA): TGCGCCAGCAGCTTGGCCGGACAGGGGAATCAGCCCCAGCATTTT.

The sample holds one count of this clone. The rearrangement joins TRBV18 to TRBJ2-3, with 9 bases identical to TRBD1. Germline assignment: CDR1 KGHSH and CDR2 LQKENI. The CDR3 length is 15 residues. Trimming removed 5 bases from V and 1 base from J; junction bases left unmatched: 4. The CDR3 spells CASSSRDRGTDTQYF. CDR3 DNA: TGTGCCAGCTCATCCCGGGACAGGGGCACAGATACGCAGTATTTT.

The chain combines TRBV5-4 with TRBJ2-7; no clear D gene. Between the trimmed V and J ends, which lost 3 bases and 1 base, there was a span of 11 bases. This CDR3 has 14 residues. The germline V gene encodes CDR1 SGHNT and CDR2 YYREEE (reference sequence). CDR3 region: CASSSSGKSYEQYF. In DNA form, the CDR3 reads TGTGCCAGCAGCTCCTCAGGAAAGTCCTACGAGCAGTACTTC.

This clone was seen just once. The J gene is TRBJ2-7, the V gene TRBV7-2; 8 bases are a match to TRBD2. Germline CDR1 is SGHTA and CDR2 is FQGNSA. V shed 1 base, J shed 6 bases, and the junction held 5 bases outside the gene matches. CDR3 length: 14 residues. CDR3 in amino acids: CASSLGHAGGEQYF. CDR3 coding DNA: TGTGCCAGCAGCTTAGGACACGCGGGAGGCGAGCAGTACTTC.

CDR3 DNA: TGTGCCAGCAGCTTAAGGCGGGAGGGCCGCGATATCGACGAGCAGTACTTC. Translating gives CASSLRREGRDIDEQYF. The chain joins TRBV7-9 to TRBJ2-7, with 9 positions matching TRBD2. The germline gives CDR1 SEHNR, CDR2 FQNEAQ (reference sequence). Losses at the gene ends were 2 bases for V and 5 bases for J; bases not matched to a gene: 13. This CDR3 has 17 amino acids.

In nucleotides, the CDR3 is TGTGCCAGCAGCTTAGGGGGACAGGAGGGAGAGTACGAGCAGTACTTC. This translates into CASSLGGQEGEYEQYF. The chain recombines TRBV7-8 with TRBJ2-7; TRBD1 agrees at 8 bases. In germline, CDR1 is SGHVS, CDR2 FQNEAQ. J lost 4 bases, V lost 1 base, and 9 bases had no gene match. The CDR3 loop spans 16 amino acids. Using reference TRBV7-8 and TRBJ2-7 for the parts outside the CDR3, the full variable domain is GAGVSQSPRYKVAKRGQDVALRCDPISGHVSLFWYQQALGQGPEFLTYFQNEAQLDKSGLPSDRFFAERPEGSVSTLKIQRTQQEDSAVYLCASSLGGQEGEYEQYFGPGTRLTVT.

CDR3 nucleotide sequence: TGTGCCAGCAGATACATGGGACAGAATCAGCCCCAGCATTTT. It translates to CASRYMGQNQPQHF. The chain uses TRBV2 and TRBJ1-5, with 7 nucleotides matching TRBD1. This CDR3 has 14 residues. The V gene end was trimmed by 6 bases and the J gene end by 4 bases; junction bases not matched to a gene: 6. The germline V gene encodes CDR1 SNHLY and CDR2 FYNNEI.